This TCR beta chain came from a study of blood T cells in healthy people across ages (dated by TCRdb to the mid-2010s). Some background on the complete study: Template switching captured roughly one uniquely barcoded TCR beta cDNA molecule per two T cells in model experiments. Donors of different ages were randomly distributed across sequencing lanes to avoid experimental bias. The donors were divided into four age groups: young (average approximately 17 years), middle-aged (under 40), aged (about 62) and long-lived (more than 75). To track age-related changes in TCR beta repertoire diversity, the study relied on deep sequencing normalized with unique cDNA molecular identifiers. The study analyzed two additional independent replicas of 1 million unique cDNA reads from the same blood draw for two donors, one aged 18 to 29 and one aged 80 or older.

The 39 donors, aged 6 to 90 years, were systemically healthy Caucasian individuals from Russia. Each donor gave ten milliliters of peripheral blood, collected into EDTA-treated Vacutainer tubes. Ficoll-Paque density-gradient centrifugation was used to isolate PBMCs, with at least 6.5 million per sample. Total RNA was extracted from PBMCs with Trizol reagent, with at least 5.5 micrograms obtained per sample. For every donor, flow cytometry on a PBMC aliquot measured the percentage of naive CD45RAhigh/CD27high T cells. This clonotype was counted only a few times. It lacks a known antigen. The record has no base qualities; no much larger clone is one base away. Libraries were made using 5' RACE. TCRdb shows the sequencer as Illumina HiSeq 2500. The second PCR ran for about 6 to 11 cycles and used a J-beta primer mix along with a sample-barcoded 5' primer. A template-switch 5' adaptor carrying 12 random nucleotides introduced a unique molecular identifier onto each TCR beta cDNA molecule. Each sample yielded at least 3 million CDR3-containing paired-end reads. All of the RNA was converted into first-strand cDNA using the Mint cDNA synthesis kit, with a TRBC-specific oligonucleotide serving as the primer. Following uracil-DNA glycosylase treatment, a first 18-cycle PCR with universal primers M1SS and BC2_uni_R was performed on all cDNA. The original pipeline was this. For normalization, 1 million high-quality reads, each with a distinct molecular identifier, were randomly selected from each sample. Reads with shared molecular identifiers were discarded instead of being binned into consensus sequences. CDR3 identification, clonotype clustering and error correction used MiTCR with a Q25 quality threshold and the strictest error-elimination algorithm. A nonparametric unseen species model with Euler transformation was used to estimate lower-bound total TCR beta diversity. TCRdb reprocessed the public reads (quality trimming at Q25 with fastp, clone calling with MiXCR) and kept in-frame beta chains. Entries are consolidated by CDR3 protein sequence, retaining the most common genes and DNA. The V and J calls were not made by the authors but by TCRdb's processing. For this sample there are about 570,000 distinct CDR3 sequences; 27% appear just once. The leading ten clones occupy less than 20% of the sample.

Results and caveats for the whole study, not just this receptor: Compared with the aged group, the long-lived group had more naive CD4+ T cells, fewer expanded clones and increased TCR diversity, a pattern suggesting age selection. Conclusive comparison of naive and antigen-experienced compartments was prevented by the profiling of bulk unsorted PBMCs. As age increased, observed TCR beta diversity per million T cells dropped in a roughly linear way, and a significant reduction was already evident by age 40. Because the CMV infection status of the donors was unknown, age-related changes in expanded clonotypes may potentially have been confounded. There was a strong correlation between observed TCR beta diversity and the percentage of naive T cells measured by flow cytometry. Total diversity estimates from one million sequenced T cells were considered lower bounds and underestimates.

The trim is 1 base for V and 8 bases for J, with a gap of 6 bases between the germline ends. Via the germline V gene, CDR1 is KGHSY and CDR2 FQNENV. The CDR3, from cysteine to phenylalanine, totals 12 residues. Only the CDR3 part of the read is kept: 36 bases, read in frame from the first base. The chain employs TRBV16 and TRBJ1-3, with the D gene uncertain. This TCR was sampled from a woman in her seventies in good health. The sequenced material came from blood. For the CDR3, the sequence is CASSQYLDTIYF. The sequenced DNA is TGTGCCAGCAGCCAATACTTGGACACCATATATTTT.